This entry lists 19 T cell receptor beta chains sequenced from one sample in a study of control samples from healthy donors and cancer patients. Assay: immunoSEQ multiplex PCR; the TCRdb copy retains only in-frame clones and omits some. The sample includes roughly 130,000 clones, under 95% seen only once; the top ten take around 7.9%. Sequencing was carried out using blood. These receptor sequences come from a man aged 18 to 29 in good health.

This clone was seen only once. This chain uses TRBV6-6 with TRBJ2-3; perhaps D is TRBD1 or TRBD2 (6 bases each). Trimming took off 5 bases at V and 3 bases at J, with 21 bases between the two ends. This CDR3 has 17 amino acids. Per germline, CDR1 MNHNY and CDR2 SVGAGI (reference sequence). DNA of the CDR3: TGTGCCAGCAGTCAGGCAACAGGGAGGTTGGGTACAGATACGCAGTATTTT. It yields the protein CASSQATGRLGTDTQYF.

A single count supports this clone. The CDR3 spells CASSLGNSYEQYF. Here the CDR3 DNA reads TGTGCCAGCAGCTTGGGGAACTCCTACGAGCAGTACTTC. V and J are TRBV5-6 and TRBJ2-7, with no clear D. The CDR3 is 13 amino acids. CDR1 and CDR2 from the germline V gene are SGHDT and YYEEEE. The V end lost 0 bases, the J end lost 0 bases, and 4 bases lay between the germline ends.

V is TRBV7-9 and J is TRBJ1-6; D is undetermined. The CDR3 covers 14 residues. The germline gives CDR1 SEHNR, CDR2 FQNEAQ (reference sequence). V was shortened by 5 bases and J by 0 bases, with 5 bases between the two germline ends. The CDR3 bases are TGTGCCAGCAGCGCCGGCTCCTATAATTCACCCCTCCACTTT. Translation: CASSAGSYNSPLHF.

The V gene is TRBV6-1, the J gene TRBJ2-6; the match to TRBD1 covers 7 bases. The CDR3 extends over 18 amino acids. Germline CDR1 reads MNHNS; CDR2 reads SASEGT. V gave up 4 bases and J gave up 0 bases; unmatched junction bases: 9. The CDR3 here is CASSGRQGALSGANVLTF. CDR3 nucleotide sequence: TGTGCCAGCAGTGGGAGACAGGGAGCTCTCTCTGGGGCCAACGTCCTGACTTTC.

This chain links TRBV5-8 with TRBJ2-2, with unresolved D. This CDR3 contains 12 residues. Trimming shortened V by 8 bases and J by 4 bases, and 9 bases separated the two germline ends. The germline V gene encodes CDR1 SGHTS and CDR2 YDEGEE. CDR3 nucleotide sequence: TGTGCCAGTGCATGGGTCACCGGGGAGCTGTTTTTT. Protein product: CASAWVTGELFF.

Turning to this clone: The sample holds other DNA sequences that translate to the same CDR3. The rearrangement joins TRBV6-5 to TRBJ1-5, with D possibly matching TRBD1 (5 bases). In germline, CDR1 is MNHEY, CDR2 SVGAGI. The V end was cut by 2 bases, the J end by 2 bases, with 7 bases between. This CDR3 is built from 14 residues. CDR3 nucleotides: TGTGCCAGCAGTTACGGCAGGGGCAATCAGCCCCAGCATTTT. Translating it yields CASSYGRGNQPQHF.

The rearrangement links TRBV9 to TRBJ2-7, with a weak D call TRBD1 (6 bases). Per the germline V gene, CDR1 is SGDLS and CDR2 is YYNGEE. V lost 4 bases to trimming and J lost 0 bases, with 14 bases between them. CDR3 length: 15 residues. The CDR3, as DNA: TGTGCCAGCAGCCCCACGGTGGACAGCTCCTACGAGCAGTACTTC. Its protein product is CASSPTVDSSYEQYF.

The chain links TRBV30 to TRBJ1-1; D is unresolved. V lost 2 bases and J 0 bases, leaving 7 bases between the germline ends. The CDR3 has 13 amino acids. CDR1 is GTSNPN, CDR2 SVGIG, per germline (reference sequence). The DNA of the CDR3 is TGTGCCTGGAGTCGTAGCATGAACACTGAAGCTTTCTTT. Its translation is CAWSRSMNTEAFF. The whole variable domain, filled in from reference TRBV30 and TRBJ1-1, reads SQTIHQWPATLVQPVGSPLSLECTVEGTSNPNLYWYRQAAGRGLQLLFYSVGIGQISSEVPQNLSASRPQDRQFILSSKKLLLSDSGFYLCAWSRSMNTEAFFGQGTRLTVV.

The rearrangement uses TRBV4-2 and TRBJ1-1; D gene uncertain. Trimming took 4 bases from V and 1 from J, leaving 10 bases between them. Germline CDR1 and CDR2: LGHNA and YNFKEQ. The CDR3 covers 14 residues. The CDR3 coding sequence is TGTGCCAGCAGCCTTTCTACGGGGAACACTGAAGCTTTCTTT. Encoded protein: CASSLSTGNTEAFF.

The CDR3 DNA follows: TGTGCCAGCAGTTCGGGCCAGCCCCAGCATTTT. It codes for CASSSGQPQHF. The chain is built from TRBV12-3 or TRBV12-4 and TRBJ1-5; D gene ambiguous. CDR3 length equals 11 residues. V was shortened by 4 bases and J by 7 bases, with 5 bases between the two germline ends.

The chain joins TRBV6-5 to TRBJ2-7; 10 bases fit TRBD1. From germline, CDR1 is MNHEY and CDR2 SVGAGI. V trimming: 6 bases; J trimming: 3 bases; junction bases outside the gene matches: 5. The CDR3 has 14 amino acids. The CDR3 region is CASSWGQGSYEQYF. The CDR3 DNA reads as TGTGCCAGCAGCTGGGGACAGGGGAGCTACGAGCAGTACTTC.

The V and J genes are TRBV15 and TRBJ2-3; D is ambiguous. Germline loops: CDR1 LNHNV, CDR2 YYDKDF (reference sequence). The length of the CDR3 is 15 residues. V was cut by 0 bases and J by 0 bases, with 7 bases left in between. The CDR3 sequence is CATSREGRSTDTQYF. The CDR3 DNA reads as TGTGCCACCAGCAGAGAAGGACGAAGCACAGATACGCAGTATTTT.

In its sample, this clone was seen once. The V call is TRBV7-7, the J call TRBJ2-7; D is ambiguous. Between the trimmed V and J ends, which lost 5 bases and 0 bases, there was a span of 11 bases. Germline loops: CDR1 SSHAT, CDR2 FNYEAQ (reference sequence). CDR3 length equals 14 residues. CDR3 nucleotide sequence: TGTGCCAGCAGCGCATCAGGTAGCTCCTACGAGCAGTACTTC. This translates into CASSASGSSYEQYF.

The V call is TRBV3-1 (or the pseudogene TRBV3-2), the J call TRBJ2-7; perhaps D is TRBD1 or TRBD2 (5 bases each). Germline loops: CDR1 LGHDT, CDR2 YNNKEL (reference sequence). The V and J ends lost 4 bases and 0 bases respectively, with 10 bases between them. The CDR3 has 14 residues. The CDR3 loop reads CASSLRDASYEQYF. In DNA, the CDR3 is TGTGCCAGCAGCCTCCGGGACGCCTCCTACGAGCAGTACTTC.

The V gene is TRBV3-1 (or the pseudogene TRBV3-2), the J gene TRBJ1-2, with no clear D. Germline-derived CDR1 and CDR2 are LGHDT and YNNKEL (reference sequence). V was cut by 4 bases and J by 6 bases, with 9 bases left in between. This CDR3 has 12 amino acids. The CDR3 DNA reads as TGTGCCAGCAGCCGAGGAGAAGATGGCTACACCTTC. Amino acid sequence: CASSRGEDGYTF.

The rearrangement links TRBV6-5 to TRBJ1-3; possibly TRBD1 for D (6 bases). This CDR3 contains 16 residues. Trimming took 0 bases from V and 8 from J, leaving 17 bases between them. Per germline, CDR1 MNHEY and CDR2 SVGAGI. The CDR3 sequence: CASSYSSRGSLDTIYF. The CDR3 DNA reads as TGTGCCAGCAGTTACTCGAGTAGGGGGTCACTCGACACCATATATTTT.

The V and J genes are TRBV30 and TRBJ1-2, with D hard to call. Germline V gene lookup returns CDR1 GTSNPN and CDR2 SVGIG (reference sequence). The CDR3 totals 13 residues. The germline V and J ends were trimmed by 2 bases and 4 bases, with 11 bases remaining between them. In DNA form, the CDR3 reads TGTGCCTGGAGTCACGGACTAGGCTATGGCTACACCTTC. It encodes CAWSHGLGYGYTF.

This chain joins TRBV4-1 and TRBJ2-7; tentative D call: TRBD1 (6 bases). This CDR3 comprises 13 residues. Germline loops: CDR1 MGHRA, CDR2 YSYEKL. The ends were cut back, 2 bases at V and 4 bases at J, with 9 bases in the middle. In DNA, the CDR3 is TGCGCCAGCAGCCAAAAAACAGGGTACGAGCAGTACTTC. It codes for CASSQKTGYEQYF.

The chain has TRBV6-6 and TRBJ2-4, with 8 bases that match TRBD1. CDR3 length: 16 residues. Trimming took 7 bases from V and 0 from J; bases not matched to a gene: 8. Germline assignment: CDR1 MNHNY and CDR2 SVGAGI (reference sequence). The CDR3 region is CASNGQGVLAKNIQYF. For the CDR3, the DNA is TGTGCCAGCAACGGACAGGGAGTCCTAGCCAAAAACATTCAGTACTTC.